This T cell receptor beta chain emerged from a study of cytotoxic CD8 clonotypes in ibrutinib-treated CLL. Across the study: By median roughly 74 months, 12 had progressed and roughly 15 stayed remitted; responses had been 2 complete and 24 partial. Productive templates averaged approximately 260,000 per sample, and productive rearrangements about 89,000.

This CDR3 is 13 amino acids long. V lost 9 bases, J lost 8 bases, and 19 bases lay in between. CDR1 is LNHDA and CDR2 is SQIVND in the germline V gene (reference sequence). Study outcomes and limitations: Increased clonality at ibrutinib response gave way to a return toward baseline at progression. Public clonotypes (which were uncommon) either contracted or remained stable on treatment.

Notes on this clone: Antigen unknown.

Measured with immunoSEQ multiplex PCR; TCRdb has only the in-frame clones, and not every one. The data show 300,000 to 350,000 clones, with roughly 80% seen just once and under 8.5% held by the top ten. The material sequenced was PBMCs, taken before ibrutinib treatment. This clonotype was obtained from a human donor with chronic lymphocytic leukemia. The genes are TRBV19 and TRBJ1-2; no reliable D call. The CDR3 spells CASTTSGQIGYTF. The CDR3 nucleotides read TGTGCCAGCACGACTTCTGGTCAAATCGGCTACACCTTC. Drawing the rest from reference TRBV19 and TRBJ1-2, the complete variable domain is DGGITQSPKYLFRKEGQNVTLSCEQNLNHDAMYWYRQDPGQGLRLIYYSQIVNDFQKGDIAEGYSVSREKKESFPLTVTSAQKNPTAFYLCASTTSGQIGYTFGSGTRLTVV.